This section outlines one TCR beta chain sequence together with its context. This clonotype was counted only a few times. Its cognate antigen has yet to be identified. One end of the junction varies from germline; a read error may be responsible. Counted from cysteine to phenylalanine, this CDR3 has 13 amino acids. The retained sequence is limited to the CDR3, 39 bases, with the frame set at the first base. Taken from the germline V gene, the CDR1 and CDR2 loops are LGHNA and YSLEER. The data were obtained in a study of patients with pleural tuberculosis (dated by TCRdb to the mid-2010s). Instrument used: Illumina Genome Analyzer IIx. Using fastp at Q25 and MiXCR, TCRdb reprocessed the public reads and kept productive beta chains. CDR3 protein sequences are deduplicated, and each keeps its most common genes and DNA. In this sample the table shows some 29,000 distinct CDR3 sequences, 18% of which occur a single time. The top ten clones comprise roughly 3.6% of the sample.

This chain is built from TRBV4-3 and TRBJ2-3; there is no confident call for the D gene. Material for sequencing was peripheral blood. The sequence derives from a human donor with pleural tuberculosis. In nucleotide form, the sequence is TGCGCCGGCAGCCAAGATCTAGGATTTACGCAGTATTTT. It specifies CAGSQDLGFTQYF.